This T cell receptor (beta chain) was documented in a study of blood T cell repertoires in COVID-19. Study in general: PBMCs, B-cell-depleted T cells, or T cells provided the cDNA or gDNA that made up the material.

Assay: immunoSEQ multiplex PCR; the TCRdb copy retains only in-frame clones and omits some. The sample contains 120,000 or so clones, around 88% of which appear only once. CDR1 is SGHAT, CDR2 FQNNGV, per germline. The CDR3 length is 15 residues. The V end lost 5 bases, the J end lost 2 bases, and 16 bases lay between the germline ends. This clonotype originated in a man aged 80 or over with active or convalescent COVID-19. The J gene is TRBJ2-7, the V gene TRBV11-2, with D perhaps TRBD2 (5 bases). The sample comprised peripheral blood. The CDR3 DNA reads as TGTGCCAGCAGCCCCCGGTGGAGCGGTACCTACGAGCAGTACTTC. Protein product: CASSPRWSGTYEQYF.